One and the same sample provided the 17 T cell receptor beta chains below, sequenced in a study of CD8+CD57+ T cells in acquired aplastic anemia. Flow cytometry had shown expanded CD8+CD57+ cells in the patients chosen for sequencing. The study profiled TCR beta VDJ and CDR3 using genomic DNA as template. TCRdb passed the reads through MiXCR, listing each CDR3 protein once. The repertoire holds about 180,000 distinct CDR3 sequences, more than 60% seen once, with under 45% in the top ten. The specimen sequenced was sorted CD4+, CD8+, or CD8+CD57+ T cells (not recorded which) from PBMCs. All receptors come from a human donor with aplastic anemia.

The chain couples TRBV7-2 to TRBJ1-1; TRBD1 matches at 7 bases. V shed 5 bases and J 0 bases; nucleotides not matched to a gene: 6. Looked up from germline, CDR1 is SGHTA and CDR2 is FQGNSA. The CDR3 has 15 amino acids. The CDR3 nucleotides are TGTGCCAGCAGCCTACCGGGACAGCTGAACACTGAAGCTTTCTTT. Translation gives CASSLPGQLNTEAFF. The full variable domain, its missing parts supplied by reference TRBV7-2 and TRBJ1-1, is GAGVSQSPSNKVTEKGKDVELRCDPISGHTALYWYRQSLGQGLEFLIYFQGNSAPDKSGLPSDRFSAERTGGSVSTLTIQRTQQEDSAVYLCASSLPGQLNTEAFFGQGTRLTVV.

The chain uses TRBV12-3 or TRBV12-4 and TRBJ2-1, with D possibly matching TRBD1 (5 bases). Deletions cut 4 bases from V and 9 bases from J, with 16 bases between. The CDR3 totals 14 residues. The chain's CDR3 is CASSSQGPSREQFF. CDR3 sequence (DNA): TGTGCCAGCAGTTCCCAGGGTCCCTCGCGTGAGCAGTTCTTC.

Worth noting for this clonotype: A read error may produce the germline difference seen at one junction end. The chain uses TRBV4-3 and TRBJ2-7, with D tentatively TRBD2 (5 bases). This CDR3 is 9 amino acids long. The V gene's germline CDR1 is LGHNA and CDR2 YSLEER. CDR3 residues: CASSQVGNF. CDR3 bases: TGCGCCAGCAGCCAAGTCGGGAACTTC.

In this sample, this clonotype turned up many times. The rearrangement links TRBV5-1 to TRBJ2-1; tentatively, D is TRBD2 (5 bases). Germline V lookup: CDR1 SGHRS, CDR2 YFSETQ. With 1 base removed from V and 8 bases from J, the gap between germline ends came to 7 bases. This CDR3 is 12 amino acids long. CDR3 in amino acids: CASSLLEDEQFF. CDR3 coding DNA: TGCGCCAGCAGCTTGTTGGAGGATGAGCAGTTCTTC.

The V and J genes are TRBV19 and TRBJ1-5, with 10 bases lining up with TRBD1. Losses at the gene ends were 7 bases for V and 7 bases for J; bases not matched to a gene: 7. The CDR3 loop spans 14 amino acids. Germline values: CDR1 LNHDA, CDR2 SQIVND (reference sequence). The DNA of the CDR3 is TGTGCCAGTACCGCAGGACAGGGGGGACAGCCCCAGCATTTT. This gives the protein CASTAGQGGQPQHF.

The chain carries TRBV19 and TRBJ2-7; possibly TRBD1 or TRBD2 for D (5 bases each). The germline V and J ends were trimmed by 6 bases and 4 bases, with 16 bases remaining between them. Germline V CDR1 and CDR2: LNHDA, SQIVND (reference sequence). The CDR3 loop spans 14 amino acids. The CDR3: CASRLTEWGYEQYF. In nucleotides, the CDR3 is TGTGCCAGTAGGCTGACAGAATGGGGGTACGAGCAGTACTTC.

The chain recombines TRBV20-1 with TRBJ2-7; 7 nucleotides align to TRBD2. J gave up 7 bases and V 5 bases, and 8 bases lay outside the gene matches. Germline lookup yields CDR1 DFQATT and CDR2 SNEGSKA (reference sequence). This CDR3 has 12 amino acids. The chain's CDR3 is CSAVPGLGEQYF. CDR3 DNA: TGCAGTGCTGTCCCAGGACTAGGGGAGCAGTACTTC.

The rearrangement joins TRBV7-9 to TRBJ2-2; D unresolved. This CDR3 comprises 12 residues. Trimming pared 3 bases from V and 6 bases from J, leaving 5 bases between. CDR1 SEHNR and CDR2 FQNEAQ come from the germline V gene (reference sequence). CDR3 loop: CASSFNSGELFF. In DNA form, the CDR3 reads TGTGCCAGCAGCTTCAACTCCGGGGAGCTGTTTTTT. Using reference TRBV7-9 and TRBJ2-2 for the parts outside the CDR3, the full variable domain is DTGVSQNPRHKITKRGQNVTFRCDPISEHNRLYWYRQTLGQGPEFLTYFQNEAQLEKSRLLSDRFSAERPKGSFSTLEIQRTEQGDSAMYLCASSFNSGELFFGEGSRLTVL.

This clonotype has only a few counts. The genes are TRBV3-1 and TRBJ2-3, with D possibly being TRBD2 (7 bases). This CDR3 has 16 residues. Germline V lookup: CDR1 LGHDT, CDR2 YNNKEL (reference sequence). Deletions cut 0 bases from V and 3 bases from J, with 13 bases between. The CDR3 loop reads CASSQEGGGGTDTQYF. The CDR3 DNA reads as TGTGCCAGCAGCCAAGAAGGGGGAGGGGGGACAGATACGCAGTATTTT.

This clonotype showed up just a few times. The rearrangement links TRBV7-8 to TRBJ1-2, with 10 bases fitting TRBD1. Germline loops: CDR1 SGHVS, CDR2 FQNEAQ. The V gene end was trimmed by 0 bases and the J gene end by 5 bases; junction bases not matched to a gene: 6. This CDR3 is 16 amino acids long. The CDR3 nucleotides are TGTGCCAGCAGCTTAGCCACGAGACAGGGGGCTTATGGCTACACCTTC. Its translation is CASSLATRQGAYGYTF.

To note about this clonotype: This CDR3 is missing its conserved last phenylalanine or tryptophan, likely due to a read error. No DNA is shown, since the ends of the CDR3 on it are uncertain; the CDR3 is the one TCRdb lists. J is TRBJ1-1 and V is TRBV19. The CDR3 is made up of 14 amino acids, end residues included. Looked up from germline, CDR1 is LNHDA and CDR2 is SQIVND (reference sequence). CDR3: CASSMAGTNTEALS.

This chain links TRBV20-1 with TRBJ1-2, with TRBD1 matching 10 bases. Germline V lookup: CDR1 DFQATT, CDR2 SNEGSKA (reference sequence). The CDR3 contains 14 residues. The ends lost 0 bases at V and 4 bases at J; junction bases unmatched: 2. Here the CDR3 reads CSARDRDRGYGYTF. The CDR3 region has the DNA TGCAGTGCTAGAGATAGGGACAGGGGCTATGGCTACACCTTC.

This clonotype was seen a few times. V and J are TRBV7-9 and TRBJ1-1; D unclear. Germline V gives CDR1 SEHNR, CDR2 FQNEAQ (reference sequence). Trimming stripped 4 bases from V and 11 bases from J, with 17 bases between. This CDR3 contains 13 residues. The CDR3 region has the DNA TGTGCCAGCAGCTATAGCGGATGGAGTGAGGCTTTCTTT. Protein sequence: CASSYSGWSEAFF. Supplemented by reference TRBV7-9 and TRBJ1-1, the full variable domain reads DTGVSQNPRHKITKRGQNVTFRCDPISEHNRLYWYRQTLGQGPEFLTYFQNEAQLEKSRLLSDRFSAERPKGSFSTLEIQRTEQGDSAMYLCASSYSGWSEAFFGQGTRLTVV.

This clonotype has only one observation. A much larger clone lies one base from this, so it may be a read error. The conserved phenylalanine or tryptophan is not found at the CDR3 terminus, so this likely reflects a read error. The chain joins TRBV7-3 to TRBJ2-7; D possibly uses TRBD1 or TRBD2 (6 bases each). The germline gives CDR1 SGHTA, CDR2 FQGTGA. The CDR3 has 13 amino acids. Between the trimmed V and J ends, which lost 5 bases and 9 bases, there was a span of 17 bases. The CDR3 loop is CASSVRRGARQYL. The DNA of the CDR3 is TGTGCCAGCAGCGTAAGAAGGGGGGCTCGGCAGTACCTC.

This clonotype was counted many times. The chain links TRBV6-6 to TRBJ2-2; D is unclear. This CDR3 has 15 residues. The germline V gene encodes CDR1 MNHNY and CDR2 SVGAGI (reference sequence). Trimming removed 5 bases at V and 5 bases at J, with 15 bases between. The DNA for the CDR3 is TGTGCCAGCAGTATCTCTGGGCAGAGGACCGGGGAGCTGTTTTTT. Translating gives CASSISGQRTGELFF.

The chain links TRBV7-2 to TRBJ2-6; D might be TRBD1 or TRBD2, each matching 6 bases. This CDR3 comprises 20 residues. Germline V lookup: CDR1 SGHTA, CDR2 FQGNSA. V was clipped by 5 bases and J by 0 bases, with 23 bases between them. The CDR3 DNA is TGTGCCAGCAGCCCCGACGGGGGCATACCCCTCCACTCTGGGGCCAACGTCCTGACTTTC. Its translation is CASSPDGGIPLHSGANVLTF.

This chain joins TRBV5-1 and TRBJ2-7, with TRBD2 matching over 13 bases. Germline CDR1 SGHRS, CDR2 YFSETQ. The CDR3 totals 15 residues. The trim removed 4 bases at V and 7 bases at J, leaving 8 bases unmatched. The CDR3 here is CASSGGTSGTLEQYF. The CDR3 nucleotides read TGCGCCAGCAGCGGAGGGACTAGCGGGACGTTGGAGCAGTACTTC.